What follows are 18 T cell receptor beta chains derived from one specimen sequenced in a study of PD-L1 blockade in urothelial cancer. The data were produced by immunoSEQ multiplex PCR, yet TCRdb's version contains in-frame clones alone and is incomplete. The sample includes tens of thousands of clones, around 88% seen only once; the top ten take 1.5% to 2%. The sample was PBMCs, taken around atezolizumab (anti-PD-L1) treatment. Source of these receptors: a man aged 55 to 70 with urothelial cancer.

The rearrangement links TRBV30 to TRBJ2-1; TRBD2 matches 11 bases. Germline V gene lookup returns CDR1 GTSNPN and CDR2 SVGIG (reference sequence). V lost 2 bases, J lost 7 bases, and 16 bases stayed unmatched. The CDR3 has 18 residues. CDR3 in amino acids: CAWSSLAGVPLVGNEQFF. The CDR3 region has the DNA TGTGCCTGGAGTTCACTAGCGGGAGTCCCCCTGGTGGGAAATGAGCAGTTCTTC.

The chain couples TRBV20-1 to TRBJ1-2; 7 nucleotides line up with TRBD1. Germline loops: CDR1 DFQATT, CDR2 SNEGSKA (reference sequence). With 8 bases clipped from V and 7 bases from J, the junction kept 7 bases outside the gene matches. The CDR3 consists of 11 residues. The CDR3 loop is CSPGGTRGYTF. CDR3 in DNA: TGCAGTCCAGGGGGGACCCGTGGCTACACCTTC.

The J gene is TRBJ2-5, the V gene TRBV5-1; D is perhaps TRBD1 (6 bases). From germline, CDR1 is SGHRS and CDR2 YFSETQ. V shed 5 bases and J shed 1 base, with 12 bases lying between them. The CDR3 runs to 14 residues. The CDR3 is CASRTRQAQETQYF. DNA of the CDR3: TGCGCCAGCAGAACGAGACAGGCCCAAGAGACCCAGTACTTC. The full variable domain, completed using reference TRBV5-1 and TRBJ2-5, is KAGVTQTPRYLIKTRGQQVTLSCSPISGHRSVSWYQQTPGQGLQFLFEYFSETQRNKGNFPGRFSGRQFSNSRSEMNVSTLELGDSALYLCASRTRQAQETQYFGPGTRLLVL.

This CDR3 reads CASSPDRVGYEQYF. CDR3 DNA sequence: TGTGCCAGCAGCCCGGACAGGGTCGGGTACGAGCAGTACTTC. The chain combines TRBV5-4 with TRBJ2-7; 8 bases align to TRBD1. V gave up 4 bases and J gave up 4 bases; unmatched junction bases: 7. CDR3 length equals 14 residues. Germline V CDR1 and CDR2: SGHNT, YYREEE (reference sequence).

The V gene is TRBV28, the J gene TRBJ2-2; no firm D call. The CDR3 sequence is 15 residues long. CDR1 and CDR2 from the germline V gene are MDHEN and SYDVKM. V was shortened by 8 bases and J by 4 bases, with 17 bases between the two germline ends. CDR3 amino acids: CASGYSPLGTGELFF. The CDR3 coding sequence is TGTGCCAGCGGGTACAGCCCACTTGGCACCGGGGAGCTGTTTTTT. Complete variable domain (other parts from reference TRBV28 and TRBJ2-2): DVKVTQSSRYLVKRTGEKVFLECVQDMDHENMFWYRQDPGLGLRLIYFSYDVKMKEKGDIPEGYSVSREKKERFSLILESASTNQTSMYLCASGYSPLGTGELFFGEGSRLTVL.

V is TRBV28 and J is TRBJ2-3, with D possibly TRBD2 on 5 matching bases. The ends were cut back, 6 bases at V and 2 bases at J, with 9 bases in the middle. CDR3 length equals 13 residues. The germline CDR1 and CDR2 sequences are MDHEN and SYDVKM. The CDR3 sequence is CASRVGLTDTQYF. The CDR3 DNA reads TGTGCCAGCAGGGTAGGACTCACAGATACGCAGTATTTT.

The genes are TRBV7-2 and TRBJ1-2, with 7 bases aligning to TRBD1. This CDR3 region has 15 residues. Germline loops: CDR1 SGHTA, CDR2 FQGNSA. J gave up 5 bases and V 0 bases, and 6 bases lay outside the gene matches. This chain's CDR3 is CASSLASGTEYGYTF. The CDR3 DNA follows: TGTGCCAGCAGCTTAGCCTCCGGGACAGAGTATGGCTACACCTTC.

V is TRBV7-2 and J is TRBJ1-2; 8 bases fit TRBD1. V lost 8 bases to trimming and J lost 3 bases; unmatched junction nucleotides: 8. Germline V gives CDR1 SGHTA, CDR2 FQGNSA. The CDR3 covers 14 residues. CDR3 protein: CASGKAGQDYGYTF. The CDR3 DNA follows: TGTGCCAGCGGCAAAGCGGGACAGGACTATGGCTACACCTTC. Based on the CDR3 plus reference TRBV7-2 and TRBJ1-2, the full variable domain is GAGVSQSPSNKVTEKGKDVELRCDPISGHTALYWYRQSLGQGLEFLIYFQGNSAPDKSGLPSDRFSAERTGGSVSTLTIQRTQQEDSAVYLCASGKAGQDYGYTFGSGTRLTVV.

The chain joins TRBV28 to TRBJ2-7; D is perhaps TRBD1 (5 bases). Germline V gives CDR1 MDHEN, CDR2 SYDVKM. The CDR3 is 15 amino acids. V lost 7 bases and J lost 3, with 19 bases in between. The CDR3 spells CASTSANLGDYEQYF. The CDR3 DNA reads TGTGCCAGCACCTCGGCAAACCTAGGGGACTACGAGCAGTACTTC. Supplemented by reference TRBV28 and TRBJ2-7, the full variable domain reads DVKVTQSSRYLVKRTGEKVFLECVQDMDHENMFWYRQDPGLGLRLIYFSYDVKMKEKGDIPEGYSVSREKKERFSLILESASTNQTSMYLCASTSANLGDYEQYFGPGTRLTVT.

The chain combines TRBV5-4 with TRBJ2-5, with D possibly being TRBD1 (5 bases). CDR3 length equals 13 residues. V was cut by 3 bases and J by 5 bases, with 11 bases left in between. CDR1 is SGHNT, CDR2 YYREEE, per germline (reference sequence). CDR3 DNA sequence: TGTGCCAGCAGCTCCAGGGCCGAGGAGACCCAGTACTTC. It codes for CASSSRAEETQYF.

The rearrangement links TRBV28 to TRBJ1-4, with D possibly being TRBD1 (6 bases). V was pared by 8 bases and J by 0 bases, with 22 bases between. The CDR3 length is 18 residues. CDR1 is MDHEN, CDR2 SYDVKM, per germline. CDR3: CASCPGGGFASTNEKLFF. CDR3 in DNA: TGTGCCAGCTGCCCGGGGGGGGGCTTTGCTTCAACTAATGAAAAACTGTTTTTT.

This chain uses TRBV5-1 with TRBJ2-3, with D tentatively TRBD2 (7 bases). The CDR3 length is 14 residues. CDR1 SGHRS and CDR2 YFSETQ come from the germline V gene. Trimming cost V 4 bases and J 5 bases, with 14 bases left between them. CDR3 bases: TGCGCCAGCAGCATTCGGGGGGCCGGAGATACGCAGTATTTT. It encodes CASSIRGAGDTQYF.

The V call is TRBV6-1, the J call TRBJ1-2, with a weak D call TRBD1 (6 bases). CDR1 and CDR2 from the germline V gene are MNHNS and SASEGT. Between the trimmed V and J ends, which lost 4 bases and 1 base, there was a span of 10 bases. This CDR3 contains 14 residues. CDR3 in amino acids: CASSGGGGNYGYTF. In DNA form, the CDR3 reads TGTGCCAGCAGTGGGGGAGGGGGTAACTATGGCTACACCTTC.

The gene calls are TRBV30 and TRBJ2-7; unclear D gene. Germline CDR1 and CDR2: GTSNPN and SVGIG (reference sequence). Between the trimmed V and J ends, which lost 2 bases and 5 bases, there was a span of 7 bases. This CDR3 is built from 11 residues. CDR3 sequence reads: CAWSTRNEQYF. In nucleotides, the CDR3 is TGTGCCTGGAGTACCAGGAACGAGCAGTACTTC.

The chain uses TRBV6-1 and TRBJ2-1, with D perhaps TRBD2 (5 bases). CDR1 is MNHNS and CDR2 is SASEGT in the germline V gene. The CDR3 runs 15 residues. Trimming removed 2 bases from V and 9 bases from J, with 17 bases in between. The CDR3 DNA sequence: TGTGCCAGCAGTGAATCCGGGATCCGGGGAGTTGAGCAGTTCTTC. Translation: CASSESGIRGVEQFF.

Concerning this clone itself: The germline gene is not matched at one end of the junction; a read error may be the cause. The CDR3 spells CAWRLKGTGSGHTF. The CDR3 DNA reads TGTGCCTGGAGGCTGAAGGGAACAGGGAGTGGCCACACCTTC. V usage is TRBV30 and J usage is TRBJ1-2, with D possibly being TRBD1 (6 bases). The CDR3 spans 14 residues. Per the germline V gene, CDR1 is GTSNPN and CDR2 is SVGIG (reference sequence).

The chain employs TRBV28 and TRBJ2-3, with unresolved D. V lost 8 bases to trimming and J lost 0 bases, with 15 bases between them. This CDR3 has 15 amino acids. Germline V lookup: CDR1 MDHEN, CDR2 SYDVKM. DNA of the CDR3: TGTGCCAGCCTTCAGGCCGATACTAGCACAGATACGCAGTATTTT. Encoded protein: CASLQADTSTDTQYF.

The V gene is TRBV6-6, the J gene TRBJ2-1, with 8 bases identical to TRBD2. The CDR3 is 14 amino acids. Germline CDR1 reads MNHNY; CDR2 reads SVGAGI (reference sequence). After removal of 9 bases from V and 9 bases from J, the junction contained 13 bases not matched to a gene. As DNA, the CDR3 is TGTGCCAGTATGTCCGGGGGGGCCGGGGGTGAGCAGTTCTTC. Translation gives CASMSGGAGGEQFF.